These 28 T cell receptor beta chains were all obtained from the same sample, sequenced in a study of early stage breast cancer tumors (dated by TCRdb to between 2016 and 2019). Preparation of the library involved the immunoSEQ multiplex PCR assay. TCRdb took over this immuneACCESS table, retaining in-frame rearrangements with V and J assigned. Such tables are incomplete; in checked studies, under half of the missing clones stem from an unresolved V gene, and the remainder is unexplained. Here the sample has tens of thousands of clones; 72% occur a single time. Approximately 31% of the sample belongs to the ten largest clones. The sample consisted of blood. All receptors derive from a person aged 45-60 years with breast cancer.

The chain combines TRBV5-5 with TRBJ2-3; D gene ambiguous. Trimming took off 5 bases at V and 2 bases at J, with 15 bases between the two ends. Germline V gene sequence: CDR1 SGHKS, CDR2 YYEKEE (reference sequence). This CDR3 is built from 15 residues. The CDR3 loop is CASRGYSTNTDTQYF. As DNA, the CDR3 is TGTGCCAGCAGGGGGTACAGTACAAACACAGATACGCAGTATTTT.

The chain combines TRBV5-8 with TRBJ2-3; 12 bases line up with TRBD2. Trimming removed 4 bases from V and 3 bases from J; junction bases left unmatched: 3. This CDR3 is 15 amino acids long. The germline V gene has CDR1 SGHTS and CDR2 YDEGEE. The CDR3 protein is CASSVGLAGTDTQYF. DNA for the CDR3: TGTGCCAGCAGCGTAGGACTAGCGGGGACAGATACGCAGTATTTT. Complete variable domain (other parts from reference TRBV5-8 and TRBJ2-3): EAGVTQSPTHLIKTRGQQATLRCSPISGHTSVYWYQQALGLGLQFLLWYDEGEERNRGNFPPRFSGRQFPNYSSELNVNALELEDSALYLCASSVGLAGTDTQYFGPGTRLTVL.

The chain couples TRBV19 to TRBJ2-1; TRBD2 might be the D (5 bases). The CDR3 covers 16 residues. Trimming took off 6 bases at V and 1 base at J, with 16 bases between the two ends. Germline assignment: CDR1 LNHDA and CDR2 SQIVND (reference sequence). The CDR3 nucleotides are TGTGCCAGTAGCCCGGAGGTACCCGAATCCTACAATGAGCAGTTCTTC. Translated: CASSPEVPESYNEQFF.

The chain joins TRBV7-3 to TRBJ2-6; D not resolved. Germline values: CDR1 SGHTA, CDR2 FQGTGA. V lost 4 bases, J lost 0 bases, and 13 bases lay in between. The CDR3 has 17 residues. This CDR3 reads CASSSWAMPSGANVLTF. The DNA for the CDR3 is TGTGCCAGCAGCTCATGGGCAATGCCCTCTGGGGCCAACGTCCTGACTTTC.

V and J are TRBV5-1 and TRBJ1-1; D is undetermined. Trimming cost V 0 bases and J 7 bases, with 13 bases left between them. The CDR3 consists of 14 residues. Germline V gives CDR1 SGHRS, CDR2 YFSETQ. The CDR3, as DNA: TGCGCCAGCAGCTTGGTAGGACGCAGTATTGAAGCTTTCTTT. This translates into CASSLVGRSIEAFF.

This rearrangement joins TRBV11-3 to TRBJ2-3, with D perhaps given as TRBD1 or TRBD2 (5 bases each). The V and J ends lost 4 bases and 1 base respectively, with 6 bases between them. CDR1 and CDR2 (germline): SGHNT, YENEEA. This CDR3 contains 13 residues. The CDR3 protein is CASSWDGTDTQYF. The CDR3 nucleotides read TGTGCCAGCAGCTGGGACGGCACAGATACGCAGTATTTT.

J is TRBJ1-1 and V is TRBV19, with D perhaps TRBD1 (6 bases). V shed 3 bases and J shed 1 base, with 18 bases lying between them. The CDR3 sequence is 17 residues long. Germline V gene lookup returns CDR1 LNHDA and CDR2 SQIVND (reference sequence). CDR3 DNA: TGTGCCAGTAGTATCCCCTCATGGTGGGGGGCGAACACTGAAGCTTTCTTT. This codes for CASSIPSWWGANTEAFF.

Comments on this clone: Germline is not matched at one junction end, which may reflect a read error. The rearrangement joins TRBV7-7 to TRBJ2-5, with D possibly being TRBD1 or TRBD2 (5 bases each). Germline-derived CDR1 and CDR2 are SSHAT and FNYEAQ (reference sequence). The CDR3 loop spans 15 amino acids. The CDR3 DNA reads as TGTGCTAGCAGCCGATCGGGACGGCCAGTTGAGACCCAGTACTTC. This translates into CASSRSGRPVETQYF.

In its sample, this clone was seen a few times. The chain has TRBV12-1 and TRBJ2-1; the D call in the table, TRBD1, was not verified against the DNA. TRBV12-1 is a recognized pseudogene. This CDR3 contains 15 residues. CDR3 sequence reads: CASSLGTAPGNEQFF. In nucleotides, the CDR3 is TGTGCCAGCAGCCTCGGGACAGCGCCCGGGAATGAGCAGTTCTTC.

The chain combines TRBV9 with TRBJ2-5; the match to TRBD2 covers 9 bases. The CDR3 is made up of 16 amino acids. V was pared by 5 bases and J by 4 bases, with 12 bases of the junction left unmatched. The germline CDR1 and CDR2 sequences are SGDLS and YYNGEE. CDR3: CASSGLLAGGRETQYF. Here the CDR3 DNA reads TGTGCCAGCAGTGGACTGTTGGCGGGAGGGAGAGAGACCCAGTACTTC.

This clone has just a few counts. This rearrangement joins TRBV9 to TRBJ2-7, with 8 bases lining up with TRBD1. The CDR3 has 16 amino acids. Unmatched junction bases numbered 13, after V lost 4 bases and J lost 4 bases. Germline V CDR1 and CDR2: SGDLS, YYNGEE. In nucleotides, the CDR3 is TGTGCCAGCAGCCCTATGGGCGACAGGGGTCATTACGAGCAGTACTTC. This codes for CASSPMGDRGHYEQYF.

The V call is TRBV11-3, the J call TRBJ1-2, with D uncertain. Trimming stripped 2 bases from V and 7 bases from J, with 11 bases between. This CDR3 has 13 amino acids. In germline, CDR1 is SGHNT, CDR2 YENEEA. This CDR3 is CASSLCGVGGYTF. CDR3 nucleotide sequence: TGTGCCAGCAGCTTATGTGGGGTGGGTGGCTACACCTTC.

This sequence joins TRBV18 and TRBJ2-3; a weak D match, TRBD2 (6 bases). The germline V gene has CDR1 KGHSH and CDR2 LQKENI. V lost 2 bases to trimming and J lost 6 bases, with 12 bases between them. CDR3 length: 14 amino acids. The DNA for the CDR3 is TGTGCCAGCTCACCAAAACAGGCGGGGGATACGCAGTATTTT. It yields the protein CASSPKQAGDTQYF.

This clone was detected many times. The V gene is TRBV5-6, the J gene TRBJ2-7; D may be TRBD1 or TRBD2 (6 bases each). Germline CDR1 reads SGHDT; CDR2 reads YYEEEE. The CDR3 totals 14 residues. Between the trimmed V and J ends, which lost 1 base and 6 bases, there was a span of 14 bases. The CDR3 is CASSLMAGEAEQYF. The CDR3 region has the DNA TGTGCCAGCAGCTTGATGGCAGGGGAGGCCGAGCAGTACTTC.

On this clone: The CDR3 ends on some other residue instead of the conserved phenylalanine or tryptophan, so this is likely a read error. The limits of the CDR3 on the DNA are not certain, so only TCRdb's listed CDR3 is given. V usage is TRBV30 and J usage is TRBJ1-2. The CDR3 is 14 residues long, counting both termini. The germline gives CDR1 GTSNPN, CDR2 SVGIG (reference sequence). The CDR3 is CAWVRARYRKTYGY.

The chain joins TRBV7-3 to TRBJ2-7; possible D gene TRBD2, 5 bases. CDR1 and CDR2 from the germline V gene are SGHTA and FQGTGA. Trimming cost V 1 base and J 2 bases, with 12 bases left between them. CDR3 length: 15 residues. CDR3 region: CASSLMAGRTYEQYF. DNA for the CDR3: TGTGCCAGCAGCTTAATGGCGGGCAGGACCTACGAGCAGTACTTC.

J is TRBJ2-3 and V is TRBV11-1, with 13 bases identical to TRBD2. With V trimmed by 5 bases and J by 1 base, 12 bases remained unmatched. The CDR3 runs 19 residues. Per the germline V gene, CDR1 is SGHAT and CDR2 is FQDESV (reference sequence). Here the CDR3 reads CASSPGTSGIGARTDTQYF. CDR3 sequence (DNA): TGTGCCAGCAGCCCCGGGACTAGCGGGATAGGAGCACGCACAGATACGCAGTATTTT. The full variable domain, rest sourced from reference TRBV11-1 and TRBJ2-3, is EAEVAQSPRYKITEKSQAVAFWCDPISGHATLYWYRQILGQGPELLVQFQDESVVDDSQLPKDRFSAERLKGVDSTLKIQPAELGDSAMYLCASSPGTSGIGARTDTQYFGPGTRLTVL.

This clone appeared a few times. The chain joins TRBV19 to TRBJ2-3, with 11 bases matching TRBD2. Germline V gene data show CDR1 as LNHDA and CDR2 as SQIVND (reference sequence). The CDR3 contains 17 residues. The trim removed 1 base at V and 2 bases at J, leaving 5 bases unmatched. CDR3 loop: CASSIGGLAEVTDTQYF. CDR3 sequence (DNA): TGTGCCAGTAGTATAGGGGGACTAGCGGAAGTCACAGATACGCAGTATTTT.

By share, this clone counts as medium-sized. The rearrangement links TRBV7-6 to TRBJ2-3, with D unresolved. Germline CDR1 reads SGHVS; CDR2 reads FNYEAQ. The V gene lost 5 bases and the J gene lost 0 bases, with 6 bases spanning the gap. This CDR3 has 13 amino acids. The CDR3, as DNA: TGTGCCAGCAGCCAGGTTAGCACAGATACGCAGTATTTT. Its protein product is CASSQVSTDTQYF.

This sequence joins TRBV4-1 and TRBJ2-7, with no clear D. Germline V gene data show CDR1 as MGHRA and CDR2 as YSYEKL. The V gene lost 5 bases and the J gene lost 3 bases, with 11 bases spanning the gap. The CDR3 sequence is 13 residues long. The CDR3 DNA reads TGCGCCAGCAGCTCCCGACACAACTACGAGCAGTACTTC. Translating gives CASSSRHNYEQYF.

This sequence joins TRBV7-9 and TRBJ2-5; no definite D call. The assigned J gene may be wrong: the sequence end matches TRBJ2-7 better. The CDR3 spans 12 residues. Germline V lookup: CDR1 SEHNR, CDR2 FQNEAQ (reference sequence). DNA of the CDR3: TGTGCCACCGAAACTCCATCATACGAGCAGTACTTC. Translated: CATETPSYEQYF.

V usage is TRBV9 and J usage is TRBJ2-1; 7 nucleotides line up with TRBD2. CDR1 is SGDLS and CDR2 is YYNGEE in the germline V gene. CDR3 size: 14 residues. The V gene end was trimmed by 0 bases and the J gene end by 9 bases; junction bases not matched to a gene: 6. CDR3 residues: CASSVGNGRSEQFF. The CDR3 region has the DNA TGTGCCAGCAGCGTAGGGAACGGGAGGAGTGAGCAGTTCTTC.

The chain combines TRBV11-2 with TRBJ2-3; 10 bases are shared with TRBD1. This CDR3 comprises 14 residues. Germline-derived CDR1 and CDR2 are SGHAT and FQNNGV. Unmatched junction bases numbered 0, after V lost 3 bases and J lost 3 bases. The CDR3 loop is CASSLDRGTDTQYF. CDR3 nucleotides: TGTGCCAGCAGCTTGGACAGGGGGACAGATACGCAGTATTTT. Drawing the rest from reference TRBV11-2 and TRBJ2-3, the complete variable domain is EAGVAQSPRYKIIEKRQSVAFWCNPISGHATLYWYQQILGQGPKLLIQFQNNGVVDDSQLPKDRFSAERLKGVDSTLKIQPAKLEDSAVYLCASSLDRGTDTQYFGPGTRLTVL.

The V gene is TRBV28, the J gene TRBJ1-1; TRBD1 is a possible D gene (5 bases). Germline assignment: CDR1 MDHEN and CDR2 SYDVKM. This CDR3 contains 14 residues. Deletions cut 8 bases from V and 0 bases from J, with 13 bases between. The DNA for the CDR3 is TGTGCCAGCGGGCTAGGGACCCTGAACACTGAAGCTTTCTTT. It encodes CASGLGTLNTEAFF. The full variable domain, rest sourced from reference TRBV28 and TRBJ1-1, is DVKVTQSSRYLVKRTGEKVFLECVQDMDHENMFWYRQDPGLGLRLIYFSYDVKMKEKGDIPEGYSVSREKKERFSLILESASTNQTSMYLCASGLGTLNTEAFFGQGTRLTVV.

Only one count was recorded for this clone. The chain employs TRBV19 and TRBJ2-7; a weak D match, TRBD2 (6 bases). The germline V gene encodes CDR1 LNHDA and CDR2 SQIVND (reference sequence). The CDR3 totals 14 residues. V was shortened by 2 bases and J by 7 bases, with 15 bases between the two germline ends. This CDR3 reads CASSISDVRGEQYF. In DNA, the CDR3 is TGTGCCAGTAGTATAAGTGACGTCCGGGGGGAGCAGTACTTC.

This chain connects TRBV5-6 to TRBJ2-1; D is perhaps TRBD2 (6 bases). This CDR3 has 13 amino acids. V was shortened by 6 bases and J by 3 bases, with 10 bases between the two germline ends. Germline lookup yields CDR1 SGHDT and CDR2 YYEEEE. CDR3 coding DNA: TGTGCCAGCACCAGGGACTTCTACAATGAGCAGTTCTTC. The encoded protein is CASTRDFYNEQFF.

The gene calls are TRBV19 and TRBJ1-4; 10 nucleotides align to TRBD1. J was trimmed by 15 bases and V by 5 bases; bases with no gene match: 15. There are 15 residues in the CDR3. Per germline, CDR1 LNHDA and CDR2 SQIVND (reference sequence). The CDR3 region is CASSETGTGVPTVFF. The CDR3 DNA is TGTGCCAGTAGTGAGACCGGGACAGGGGTTCCTACGGTGTTTTTT.

This clone occurred once. The chain couples TRBV2 to TRBJ2-3, with D maybe TRBD1 (8 bases). The germline CDR1 and CDR2 sequences are SNHLY and FYNNEI. CDR3 length: 17 amino acids. Trimming cost V 1 base and J 2 bases, with 16 bases left between them. The chain's CDR3 is CASSEEDRGGITDTQYF. The CDR3 DNA reads as TGTGCCAGCAGTGAAGAAGACAGGGGAGGGATCACAGATACGCAGTATTTT. Together with reference TRBV2 and TRBJ2-3, the CDR3 gives the full variable domain: EPEVTQTPSHQVTQMGQEVILRCVPISNHLYFYWYRQILGQKVEFLVSFYNNEISEKSEIFDDQFSVERPDGSNFTLKIRSTKLEDSAMYFCASSEEDRGGITDTQYFGPGTRLTVL.